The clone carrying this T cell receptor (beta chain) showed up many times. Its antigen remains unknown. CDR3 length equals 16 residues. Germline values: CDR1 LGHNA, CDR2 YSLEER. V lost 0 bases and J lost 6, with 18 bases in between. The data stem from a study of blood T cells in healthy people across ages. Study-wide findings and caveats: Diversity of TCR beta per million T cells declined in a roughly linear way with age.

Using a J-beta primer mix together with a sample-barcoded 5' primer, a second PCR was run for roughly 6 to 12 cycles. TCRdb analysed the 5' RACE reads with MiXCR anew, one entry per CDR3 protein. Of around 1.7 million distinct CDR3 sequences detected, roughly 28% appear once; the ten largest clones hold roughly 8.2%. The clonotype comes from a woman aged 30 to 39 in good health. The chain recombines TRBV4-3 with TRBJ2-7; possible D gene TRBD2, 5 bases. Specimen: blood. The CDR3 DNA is TGCGCCAGCAGCCAAGATCTAAGACGGGGATCGGGCGAGCAGTACTTC. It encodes CASSQDLRRGSGEQYF.